Listed here is a single T cell receptor beta chain. The protocol was immunoSEQ multiplex PCR, while the TCRdb copy is restricted to in-frame clones and leaves out a portion. The sample shows about 220,000 clones, around 86% of them seen only once. This record comes from a study of blood T cell repertoires in COVID-19. Germline CDR1 and CDR2: KGHSH and LQKENI. The CDR3 has 14 amino acids. Deletions cut 1 base from V and 2 bases from J, with 9 bases between. Sequencing input: peripheral blood. The sequence came from a human donor in a cohort sampled during active COVID-19. The rearrangement uses TRBV18 and TRBJ2-7; D may be TRBD1 (5 bases). The CDR3 nucleotides are TGTGCCAGCTCACCACTACAGGATCCCTACGAGCAGTACTTC. Its translation: CASSPLQDPYEQYF.